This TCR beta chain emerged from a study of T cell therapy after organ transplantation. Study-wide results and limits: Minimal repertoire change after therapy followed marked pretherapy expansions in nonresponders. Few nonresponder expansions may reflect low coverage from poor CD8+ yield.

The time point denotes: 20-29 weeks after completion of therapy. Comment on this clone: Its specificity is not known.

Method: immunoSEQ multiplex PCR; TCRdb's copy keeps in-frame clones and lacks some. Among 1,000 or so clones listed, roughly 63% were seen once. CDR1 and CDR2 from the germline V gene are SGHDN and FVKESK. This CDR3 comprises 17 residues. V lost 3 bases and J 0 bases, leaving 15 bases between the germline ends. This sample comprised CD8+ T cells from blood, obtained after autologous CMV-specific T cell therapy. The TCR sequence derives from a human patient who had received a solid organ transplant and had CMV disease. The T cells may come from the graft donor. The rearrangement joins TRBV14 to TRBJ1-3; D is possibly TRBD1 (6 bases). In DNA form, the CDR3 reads TGTGCCAGCAGCCATCCTGCGGGACAAATCTCTGGAAACACCATATATTTT. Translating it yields CASSHPAGQISGNTIYF.